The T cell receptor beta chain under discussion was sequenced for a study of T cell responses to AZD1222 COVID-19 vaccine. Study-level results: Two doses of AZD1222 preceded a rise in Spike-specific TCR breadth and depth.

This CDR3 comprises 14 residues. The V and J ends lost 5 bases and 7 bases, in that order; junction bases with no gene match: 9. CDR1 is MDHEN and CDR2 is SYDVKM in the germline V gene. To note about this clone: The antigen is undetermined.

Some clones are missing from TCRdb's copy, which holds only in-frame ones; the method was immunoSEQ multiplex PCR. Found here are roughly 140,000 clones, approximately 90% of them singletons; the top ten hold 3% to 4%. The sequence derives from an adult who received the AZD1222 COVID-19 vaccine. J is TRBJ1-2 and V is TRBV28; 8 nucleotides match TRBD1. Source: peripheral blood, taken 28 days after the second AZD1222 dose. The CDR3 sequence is CASSPDRATRGYTF. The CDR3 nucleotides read TGTGCCAGCAGTCCGGACAGGGCCACGCGTGGCTACACCTTC.